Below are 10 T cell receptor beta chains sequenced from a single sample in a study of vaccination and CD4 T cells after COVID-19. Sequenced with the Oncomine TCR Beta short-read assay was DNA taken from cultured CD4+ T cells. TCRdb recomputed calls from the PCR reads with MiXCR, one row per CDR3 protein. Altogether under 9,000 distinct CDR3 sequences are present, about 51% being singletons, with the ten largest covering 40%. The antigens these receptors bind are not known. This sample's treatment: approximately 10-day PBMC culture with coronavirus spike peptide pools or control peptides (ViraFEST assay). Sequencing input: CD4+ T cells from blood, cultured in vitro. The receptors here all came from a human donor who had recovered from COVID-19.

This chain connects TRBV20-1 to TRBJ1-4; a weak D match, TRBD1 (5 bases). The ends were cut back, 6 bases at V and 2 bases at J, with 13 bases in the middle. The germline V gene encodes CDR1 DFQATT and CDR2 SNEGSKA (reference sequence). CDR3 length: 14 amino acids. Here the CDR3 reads CSASQGVTNEKLFF. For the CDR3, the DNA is TGCAGTGCATCTCAGGGAGTCACTAATGAAAAACTGTTTTTT.

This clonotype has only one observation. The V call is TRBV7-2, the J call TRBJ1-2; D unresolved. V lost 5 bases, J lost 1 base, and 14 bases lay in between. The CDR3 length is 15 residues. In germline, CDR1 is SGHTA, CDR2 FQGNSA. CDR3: CASSARSGVNYGYTF. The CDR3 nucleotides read TGTGCCAGCAGCGCCCGGTCCGGAGTTAACTATGGCTACACCTTC.

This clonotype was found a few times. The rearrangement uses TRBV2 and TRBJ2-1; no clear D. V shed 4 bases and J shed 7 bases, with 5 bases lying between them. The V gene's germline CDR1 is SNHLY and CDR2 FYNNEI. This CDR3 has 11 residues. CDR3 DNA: TGTGCCAGCAGTGCGCTAAATGAGCAGTTCTTC. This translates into CASSALNEQFF.

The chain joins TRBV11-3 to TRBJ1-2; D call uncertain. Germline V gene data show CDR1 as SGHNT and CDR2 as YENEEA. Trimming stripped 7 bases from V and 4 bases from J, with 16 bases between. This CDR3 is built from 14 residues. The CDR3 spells CASTSSRHAYGYTF. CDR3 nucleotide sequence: TGTGCCAGCACCTCATCGAGGCACGCCTATGGCTACACCTTC.

The CDR3 DNA sequence: TGTGCCACCCGGACAGGACCGAACACCGGGGAGCTGTTTTTT. Its protein is CATRTGPNTGELFF. The chain links TRBV7-2 to TRBJ2-2; 7 positions match TRBD1. The CDR3 is 14 residues long. Trimming took 10 bases from V and 0 from J; bases not matched to a gene: 5. From germline, CDR1 is SGHTA and CDR2 FQGNSA.

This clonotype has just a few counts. The CDR3 nucleotides read TGTGCCAGCAGTGCTTCTGACAGTGTCAACTATGGCTACACCTTC. Its protein product is CASSASDSVNYGYTF. The chain joins TRBV6-1 to TRBJ1-2; a possible D gene is TRBD1 (5 bases). Trimming stripped 4 bases from V and 2 bases from J, with 14 bases between. Looked up from germline, CDR1 is MNHNS and CDR2 is SASEGT. The CDR3 spans 15 residues.

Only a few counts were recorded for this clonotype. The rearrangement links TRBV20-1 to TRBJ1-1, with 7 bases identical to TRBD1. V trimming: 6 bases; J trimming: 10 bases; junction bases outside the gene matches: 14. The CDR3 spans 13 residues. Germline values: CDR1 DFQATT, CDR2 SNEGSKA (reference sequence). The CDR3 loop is CSAPIPGGERAFF. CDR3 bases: TGCAGTGCACCGATACCAGGGGGAGAGCGAGCTTTCTTT.

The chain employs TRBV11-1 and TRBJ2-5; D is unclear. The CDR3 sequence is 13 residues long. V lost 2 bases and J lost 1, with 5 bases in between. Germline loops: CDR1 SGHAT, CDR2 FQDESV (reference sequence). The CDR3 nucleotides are TGTGCCAGCAGCTTACAGACCCAAGAGACCCAGTACTTC. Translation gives CASSLQTQETQYF. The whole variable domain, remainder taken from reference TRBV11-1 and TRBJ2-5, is EAEVAQSPRYKITEKSQAVAFWCDPISGHATLYWYRQILGQGPELLVQFQDESVVDDSQLPKDRFSAERLKGVDSTLKIQPAELGDSAMYLCASSLQTQETQYFGPGTRLLVL.

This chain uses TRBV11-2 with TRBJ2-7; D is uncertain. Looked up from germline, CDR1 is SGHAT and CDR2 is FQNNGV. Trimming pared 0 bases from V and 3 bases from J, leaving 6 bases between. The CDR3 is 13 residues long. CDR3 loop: CASSLDLLYEQYF. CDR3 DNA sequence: TGTGCCAGCAGCTTAGATCTACTCTACGAGCAGTACTTC.

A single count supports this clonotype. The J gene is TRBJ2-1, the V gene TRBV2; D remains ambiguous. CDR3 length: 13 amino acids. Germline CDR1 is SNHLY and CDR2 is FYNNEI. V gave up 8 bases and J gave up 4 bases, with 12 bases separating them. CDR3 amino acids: CASGRTSYNEQFF. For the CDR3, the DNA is TGTGCCAGCGGAAGAACCTCATACAATGAGCAGTTCTTC. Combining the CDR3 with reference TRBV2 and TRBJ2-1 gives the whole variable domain EPEVTQTPSHQVTQMGQEVILRCVPISNHLYFYWYRQILGQKVEFLVSFYNNEISEKSEIFDDQFSVERPDGSNFTLKIRSTKLEDSAMYFCASGRTSYNEQFFGPGTRLTVL.